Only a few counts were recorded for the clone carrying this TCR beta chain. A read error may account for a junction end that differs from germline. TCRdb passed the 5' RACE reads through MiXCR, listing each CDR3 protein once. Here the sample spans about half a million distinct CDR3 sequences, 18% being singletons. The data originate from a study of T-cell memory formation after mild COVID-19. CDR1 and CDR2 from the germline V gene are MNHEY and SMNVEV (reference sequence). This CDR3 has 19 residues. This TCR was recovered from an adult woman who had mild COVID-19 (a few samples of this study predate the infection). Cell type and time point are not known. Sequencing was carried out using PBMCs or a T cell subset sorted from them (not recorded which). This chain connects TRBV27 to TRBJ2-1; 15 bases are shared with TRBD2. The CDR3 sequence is CASSSPGLAGGLSFNEQFF. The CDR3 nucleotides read TGTGCCAGCAGTAGCCCGGGACTAGCGGGGGGCCTCTCCTTCAATGAGCAGTTCTTC.